The 23 T cell receptor beta chains reported below all come from one sample, sequenced in a study of T cell responses to AZD1222 COVID-19 vaccine. The data were produced by immunoSEQ multiplex PCR, yet TCRdb's version contains in-frame clones alone and is incomplete. The sample shows 100,000 to 150,000 clones, roughly 92% of them seen only once. The input for sequencing was peripheral blood, taken on day 0 of AZD1222 vaccination. Receptor source: an adult in good health.

V is TRBV10-3 and J is TRBJ1-4; D is unclear. The germline V and J ends were trimmed by 4 bases and 8 bases, with 11 bases remaining between them. The CDR3 loop spans 13 amino acids. The germline gives CDR1 ENHRY, CDR2 SYGVKD. CDR3 protein: CAISAPMGEKLFF. CDR3 DNA sequence: TGTGCCATCAGTGCCCCTATGGGGGAAAAACTGTTTTTT.

Comment on this clone: A junction end diverges from the germline sequence, so it may reflect a read error. The V and J genes are TRBV6-5 and TRBJ1-1; the D is unclear. Per the germline V gene, CDR1 is MNHEY and CDR2 is SVGAGI. The CDR3 length is 14 residues. CDR3 loop: CASSYARPGTEVFF. CDR3 DNA sequence: TGTGCCAGCAGTTACGCCCGTCCGGGCACTGAAGTTTTCTTT.

The rearrangement uses TRBV5-8 and TRBJ1-1; 7 bases fit TRBD1. Germline lookup yields CDR1 SGHTS and CDR2 YDEGEE. This CDR3 spans 13 amino acids. After removal of 4 bases from V and 3 bases from J, the junction contained 3 bases not matched to a gene. Here the CDR3 DNA reads TGTGCCAGCAGCCTGCAGGGGGACACTGAAGCTTTCTTT. Translated, it gives CASSLQGDTEAFF.

The CDR3 is CASSPPPLTGLAEAFF. CDR3 DNA sequence: TGTGCCAGCAGCCCCCCCCCGTTGACAGGGTTGGCTGAAGCTTTCTTT. The chain has TRBV7-9 and TRBJ1-1; 7 positions match TRBD1. The CDR3 is 16 amino acids. V was pared by 5 bases and J by 6 bases, with 15 bases of the junction left unmatched. Germline CDR1 SEHNR, CDR2 FQNEAQ (reference sequence).

This clone appeared a single time. The rearrangement joins TRBV7-8 to TRBJ2-5; no clear D. Germline V gene lookup returns CDR1 SGHVS and CDR2 FQNEAQ. The V gene lost 1 base and the J gene lost 5 bases, with 8 bases spanning the gap. The length of the CDR3 is 13 residues. The CDR3 bases are TGTGCCAGCAGCTTAGGATGGATGGAGACCCAGTACTTC. Its protein is CASSLGWMETQYF.

The V call is TRBV21-1, the J call TRBJ2-7; TRBD1 is the table's D call and was not checked against the DNA. TRBV21-1 is assigned pseudogene status. The CDR3 is 17 amino acids. The CDR3 is CASSKGTGTYTRYEQYV. DNA of the CDR3: TGTGCCAGCAGCAAGGGGACAGGGACATACACACGCTACGAGCAGTACGTC.

J is TRBJ2-2 and V is TRBV7-3, with 7 nucleotides matching TRBD1. There are 15 residues in the CDR3. J was trimmed by 0 bases and V by 7 bases; bases with no gene match: 5. Per germline, CDR1 SGHTA and CDR2 FQGTGA. CDR3 sequence: CASTPGQPNTGELFF. The CDR3, as DNA: TGTGCCAGCACCCCGGGACAGCCGAACACCGGGGAGCTGTTTTTT.

The rearrangement joins TRBV5-1 to TRBJ1-4, with 7 bases identical to TRBD1. Germline assignment: CDR1 SGHRS and CDR2 YFSETQ. J gave up 4 bases and V 5 bases, and 5 bases lay outside the gene matches. The CDR3 runs to 14 residues. The DNA of the CDR3 is TGCGCCAGCAGGACCGGGACAGTTAATGAAAAACTGTTTTTT. This translates into CASRTGTVNEKLFF.

The chain is built from TRBV6-5 and TRBJ2-7, with 7 bases fitting TRBD1. The trim removed 2 bases at V and 3 bases at J, leaving 7 bases unmatched. The CDR3 sequence is 15 residues long. CDR1 and CDR2 (germline): MNHEY, SVGAGI. CDR3 in amino acids: CASSYDEQGLYEQYV. CDR3 bases: TGTGCCAGCAGTTACGACGAACAGGGGCTCTACGAGCAGTACGTC.

The chain recombines TRBV9 with TRBJ1-1; D perhaps matches TRBD1 (5 bases). The germline V and J ends were trimmed by 4 bases and 10 bases, with 14 bases remaining between them. The CDR3 length is 12 residues. Germline loops: CDR1 SGDLS, CDR2 YYNGEE. The CDR3 loop reads CASSPGTVGAFF. In nucleotides, the CDR3 is TGTGCCAGCAGCCCAGGGACGGTGGGAGCTTTCTTT.

CDR3 region: CASSLDGSSGQPQHF. CDR3 nucleotide sequence: TGTGCCAGCAGCTTAGACGGGAGCAGTGGTCAGCCCCAGCATTTT. The rearrangement uses TRBV7-2 and TRBJ1-5; no clear D gene. The CDR3 runs 15 residues. Germline CDR1 and CDR2: SGHTA and FQGNSA. Trimming pared 1 base from V and 6 bases from J, leaving 13 bases between.

The gene calls are TRBV29-1 and TRBJ1-2; TRBD1 aligns across 7 bases. Losses at the gene ends were 7 bases for V and 5 bases for J; bases not matched to a gene: 10. Germline CDR1 reads SQVTM; CDR2 reads ANQGSEA. This CDR3 has 13 amino acids. The CDR3: CSEHRDSGYGYTF. The DNA for the CDR3 is TGCAGCGAGCACCGGGACAGTGGGTATGGCTACACCTTC.

This chain uses TRBV9 with TRBJ2-2, with D tentatively TRBD1 (5 bases). V was shortened by 0 bases and J by 2 bases, with 11 bases between the two germline ends. The germline V gene encodes CDR1 SGDLS and CDR2 YYNGEE. This CDR3 comprises 16 residues. The CDR3 bases are TGTGCCAGCAGCGTAGCACAGGAGTCTAACACCGGGGAGCTGTTTTTT. The encoded protein is CASSVAQESNTGELFF.

The rearrangement joins TRBV7-2 to TRBJ2-5, with TRBD2 matching over 11 bases. This CDR3 comprises 17 residues. From germline, CDR1 is SGHTA and CDR2 FQGNSA. The ends lost 2 bases at V and 7 bases at J; junction bases unmatched: 12. CDR3 sequence: CASSLYASGRNLRTQYF. As DNA, the CDR3 is TGTGCCAGCAGCTTATATGCTAGCGGGAGGAATTTGAGGACCCAGTACTTC.

The chain has TRBV9 and TRBJ2-7; 10 bases match TRBD1. From germline, CDR1 is SGDLS and CDR2 YYNGEE. V trimming: 4 bases; J trimming: 0 bases; junction bases outside the gene matches: 4. This CDR3 has 15 amino acids. The CDR3 spells CASSSGQGISYEQYF. The CDR3 nucleotides are TGTGCCAGCAGCTCGGGACAGGGGATCTCCTACGAGCAGTACTTC.

The chain has TRBV7-3 and TRBJ2-5; possibly TRBD1 for D (6 bases). V was cut by 1 base and J by 5 bases, with 11 bases left in between. Germline V gene data show CDR1 as SGHTA and CDR2 as FQGTGA. The CDR3 totals 14 residues. The CDR3 here is CASSLKARGETQYF. DNA for the CDR3: TGTGCCAGCAGCTTAAAAGCGAGGGGGGAGACCCAGTACTTC.

The chain joins TRBV5-6 to TRBJ1-3; D is ambiguous. CDR3 size: 14 residues. Trimming pared 2 bases from V and 2 bases from J, leaving 8 bases between. Germline lookup yields CDR1 SGHDT and CDR2 YYEEEE. CDR3 sequence reads: CASSLLGPGNTIYF. The DNA of the CDR3 is TGTGCCAGCAGCTTATTAGGGCCTGGAAACACCATATATTTT.

This clone came up once. V is TRBV27 and J is TRBJ1-6; unclear D gene. Germline V gives CDR1 MNHEY, CDR2 SMNVEV (reference sequence). The CDR3 has 14 amino acids. Trimming shortened V by 8 bases and J by 4 bases, and 12 bases separated the two germline ends. The CDR3 DNA follows: TGTGCCAGCCGAAGGGCGCAATATAATTCACCCCTCCACTTT. It is translated as CASRRAQYNSPLHF.

This chain uses TRBV30 with TRBJ2-2; D gene uncertain. Trimming took off 2 bases at V and 0 bases at J, with 13 bases between the two ends. CDR3 length: 16 residues. The germline V gene encodes CDR1 GTSNPN and CDR2 SVGIG (reference sequence). The CDR3: CAWSPLGISNTGELFF. The CDR3 coding sequence is TGTGCCTGGAGTCCTCTAGGGATTTCGAACACCGGGGAGCTGTTTTTT.

This chain joins TRBV28 and TRBJ1-5, with 7 bases lining up with TRBD1. V lost 6 bases to trimming and J lost 6 bases; unmatched junction nucleotides: 11. Looked up from germline, CDR1 is MDHEN and CDR2 is SYDVKM. The CDR3 totals 15 residues. The CDR3 is CASSSSGQLVQPQHF. For the CDR3, the DNA is TGTGCCAGCAGCTCCTCGGGACAGTTGGTTCAGCCCCAGCATTTT.

The genes are TRBV3-1 (or the pseudogene TRBV3-2) and TRBJ1-5, with 12 bases fitting TRBD1. This CDR3 spans 15 amino acids. V lost 4 bases and J lost 4; bases outside the gene matches: 2. The V gene's germline CDR1 is LGHDT and CDR2 YNNKEL (reference sequence). CDR3 DNA sequence: TGTGCCAGCAGCCTGGGACAGGGGGCGAATCAGCCCCAGCATTTT. The encoded protein is CASSLGQGANQPQHF.

The gene calls are TRBV5-1 and TRBJ1-6; 9 nucleotides match TRBD1. The CDR3 runs to 14 residues. CDR1 is SGHRS, CDR2 YFSETQ, per germline. V shed 2 bases and J 10 bases; nucleotides not matched to a gene: 4. The CDR3 region is CASSLGQGLSPLHF. DNA for the CDR3: TGCGCCAGCAGCTTAGGACAGGGGTTATCACCCCTCCACTTT.

This chain uses TRBV2 with TRBJ1-2, with D unresolved. Germline V gives CDR1 SNHLY, CDR2 FYNNEI. The CDR3 covers 13 residues. Between the trimmed V and J ends, which lost 6 bases and 4 bases, there was a span of 12 bases. The CDR3 DNA reads TGTGCCAGCAGGCCGCCGGTTCTCTATGGCTACACCTTC. This gives the protein CASRPPVLYGYTF. The entire variable domain, with the rest obtained from reference TRBV2 and TRBJ1-2, is as follows: EPEVTQTPSHQVTQMGQEVILRCVPISNHLYFYWYRQILGQKVEFLVSFYNNEISEKSEIFDDQFSVERPDGSNFTLKIRSTKLEDSAMYFCASRPPVLYGYTFGSGTRLTVV.